The TCR beta chain under discussion was sequenced for a study of shared clonotypes between healthy human individuals. The protocol was immunoSEQ multiplex PCR, while the TCRdb copy is restricted to in-frame clones and leaves out a portion. The profile shows about a million clones, 76% of them singletons. The TCR originated in a man aged 18 to 29 in good health. The sample comprised memory CD4+ T cells sorted from blood. As to subset: CD45RA-negative fraction.

DNA of the CDR3: TGTGCCAGCTCCCCCCCGAGCTTGCAGGGCTACGAGCAGTACTTC. This sequence encodes CASSPPSLQGYEQYF. This sequence joins TRBV18 and TRBJ2-7, with D possibly matching TRBD1 (5 bases). Germline V gene sequence: CDR1 KGHSH, CDR2 LQKENI. The CDR3 sequence is 15 residues long. V was clipped by 6 bases and J by 3 bases, with 18 bases between them.